This TCR beta chain was profiled in a study of CD8+CD57+ T cells in acquired aplastic anemia. Genomic DNA, serving as template, underwent TCR beta VDJ and CDR3 profiling. A single record per CDR3 protein comes from TCRdb applying MiXCR to the reads. The sample shows some 150,000 distinct CDR3 sequences, around 41% of them seen only once. The CDR3 contains 16 residues. Germline V gene sequence: CDR1 SNHLY, CDR2 FYNNEI. The V segment lost 3 bases and the J segment 3 bases; nucleotides outside the gene matches: 10. The chain is built from TRBV2 and TRBJ2-7, with 8 bases that match TRBD1. This receptor was obtained from a human donor in good health, serving as a control. What was sequenced was sorted CD4+, CD8+, or CD8+CD57+ T cells (not recorded which) from PBMCs. In nucleotides, the CDR3 is TGTGCCAGCAGTGAGTCATCCGGGACAGGAGGCTACGAGCAGTACTTC. Encoded protein: CASSESSGTGGYEQYF.